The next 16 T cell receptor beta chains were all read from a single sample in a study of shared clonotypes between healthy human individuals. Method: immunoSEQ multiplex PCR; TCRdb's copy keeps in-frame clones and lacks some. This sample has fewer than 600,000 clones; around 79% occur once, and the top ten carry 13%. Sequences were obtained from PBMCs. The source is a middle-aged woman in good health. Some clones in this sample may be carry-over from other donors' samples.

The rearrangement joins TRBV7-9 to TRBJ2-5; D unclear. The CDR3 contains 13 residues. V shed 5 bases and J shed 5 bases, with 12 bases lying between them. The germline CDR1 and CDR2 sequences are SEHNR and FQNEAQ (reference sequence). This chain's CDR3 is CASSQNQAETQYF. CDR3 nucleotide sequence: TGTGCCAGCAGCCAAAATCAGGCGGAGACCCAGTACTTC. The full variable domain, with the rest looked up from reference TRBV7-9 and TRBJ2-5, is DTGVSQNPRHKITKRGQNVTFRCDPISEHNRLYWYRQTLGQGPEFLTYFQNEAQLEKSRLLSDRFSAERPKGSFSTLEIQRTEQGDSAMYLCASSQNQAETQYFGPGTRLLVL.

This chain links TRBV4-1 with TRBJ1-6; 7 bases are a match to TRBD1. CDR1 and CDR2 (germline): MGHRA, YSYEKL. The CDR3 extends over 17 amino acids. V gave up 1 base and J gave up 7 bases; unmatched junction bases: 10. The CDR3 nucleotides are TGCGCCAGCAGCCAAGGTCCGGGACAGATCATCAATTCACCCCTCCACTTT. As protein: CASSQGPGQIINSPLHF.

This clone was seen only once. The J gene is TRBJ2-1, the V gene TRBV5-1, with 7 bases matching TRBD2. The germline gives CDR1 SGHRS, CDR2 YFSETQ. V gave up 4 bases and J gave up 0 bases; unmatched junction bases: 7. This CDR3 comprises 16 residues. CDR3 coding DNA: TGCGCCAGCAGCCGGGGGGACGCTAGCTCCTACAATGAGCAGTTCTTC. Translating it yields CASSRGDASSYNEQFF.

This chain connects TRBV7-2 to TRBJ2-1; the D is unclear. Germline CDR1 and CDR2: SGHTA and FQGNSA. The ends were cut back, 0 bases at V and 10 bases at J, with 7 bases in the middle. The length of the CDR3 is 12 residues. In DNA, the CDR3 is TGTGCCAGCAGCTTAGCGTCGCAAGAGCAGTTCTTC. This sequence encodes CASSLASQEQFF.

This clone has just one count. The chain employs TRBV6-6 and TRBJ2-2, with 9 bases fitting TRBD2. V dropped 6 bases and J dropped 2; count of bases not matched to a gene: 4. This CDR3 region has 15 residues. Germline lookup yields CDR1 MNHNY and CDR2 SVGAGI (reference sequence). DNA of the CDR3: TGTGCCAGCAGGACTAGCGGAGCCAACACCGGGGAGCTGTTTTTT. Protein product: CASRTSGANTGELFF.

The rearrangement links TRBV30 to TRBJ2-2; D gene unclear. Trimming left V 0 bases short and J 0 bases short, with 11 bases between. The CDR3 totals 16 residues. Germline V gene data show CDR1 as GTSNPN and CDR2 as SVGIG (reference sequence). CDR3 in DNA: TGTGCCTGGAGTGTAAATATGGCCTCGAACACCGGGGAGCTGTTTTTT. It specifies CAWSVNMASNTGELFF.

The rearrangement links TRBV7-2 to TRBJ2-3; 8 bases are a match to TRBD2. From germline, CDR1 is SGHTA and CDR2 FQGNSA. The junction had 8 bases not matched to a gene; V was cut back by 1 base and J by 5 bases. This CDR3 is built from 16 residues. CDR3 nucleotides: TGTGCCAGCAGCTTAGGGGGAGCGGGAGCGGGAGATACGCAGTATTTT. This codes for CASSLGGAGAGDTQYF. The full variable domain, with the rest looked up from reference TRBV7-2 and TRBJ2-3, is GAGVSQSPSNKVTEKGKDVELRCDPISGHTALYWYRQSLGQGLEFLIYFQGNSAPDKSGLPSDRFSAERTGGSVSTLTIQRTQQEDSAVYLCASSLGGAGAGDTQYFGPGTRLTVL.

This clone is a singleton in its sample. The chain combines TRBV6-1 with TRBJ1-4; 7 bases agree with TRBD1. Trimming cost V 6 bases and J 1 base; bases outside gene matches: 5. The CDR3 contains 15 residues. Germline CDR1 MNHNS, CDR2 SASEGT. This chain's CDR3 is CASSGNRGTNEKLFF. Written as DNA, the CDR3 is TGTGCCAGCAGCGGAAACAGGGGAACTAATGAAAAACTGTTTTTT.

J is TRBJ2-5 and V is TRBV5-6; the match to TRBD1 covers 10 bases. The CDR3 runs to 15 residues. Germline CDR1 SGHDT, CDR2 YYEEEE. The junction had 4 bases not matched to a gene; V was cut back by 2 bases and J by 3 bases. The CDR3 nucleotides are TGTGCCAGCAGCTTTGACAGGGGGCAGGAAGAGACCCAGTACTTC. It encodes CASSFDRGQEETQYF.

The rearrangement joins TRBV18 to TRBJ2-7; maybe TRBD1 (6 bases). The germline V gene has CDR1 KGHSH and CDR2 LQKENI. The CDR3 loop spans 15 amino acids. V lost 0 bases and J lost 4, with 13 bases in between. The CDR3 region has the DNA TGTGCCAGCTCACCACCAGTTCAGGGGATGTACGAGCAGTACTTC. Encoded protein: CASSPPVQGMYEQYF.

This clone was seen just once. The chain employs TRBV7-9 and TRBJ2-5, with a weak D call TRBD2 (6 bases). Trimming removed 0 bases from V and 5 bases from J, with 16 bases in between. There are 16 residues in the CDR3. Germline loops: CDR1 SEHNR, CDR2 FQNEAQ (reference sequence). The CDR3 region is CASSLAVPGDSETQYF. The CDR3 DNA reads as TGTGCCAGCAGCTTAGCGGTTCCGGGGGACTCGGAGACCCAGTACTTC.

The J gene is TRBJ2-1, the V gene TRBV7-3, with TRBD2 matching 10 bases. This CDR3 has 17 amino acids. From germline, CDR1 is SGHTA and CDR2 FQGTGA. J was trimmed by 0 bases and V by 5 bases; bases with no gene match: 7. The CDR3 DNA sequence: TGTGCCAGCAGCCGACTAGCGGGCGCCGGCTCCTACAATGAGCAGTTCTTC. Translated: CASSRLAGAGSYNEQFF.

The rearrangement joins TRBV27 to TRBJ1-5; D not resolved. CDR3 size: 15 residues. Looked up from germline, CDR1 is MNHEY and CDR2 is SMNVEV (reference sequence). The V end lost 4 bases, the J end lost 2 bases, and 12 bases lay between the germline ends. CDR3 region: CASSSNGWGNQPQHF. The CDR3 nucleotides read TGTGCCAGCAGTTCCAACGGGTGGGGCAATCAGCCCCAGCATTTT.

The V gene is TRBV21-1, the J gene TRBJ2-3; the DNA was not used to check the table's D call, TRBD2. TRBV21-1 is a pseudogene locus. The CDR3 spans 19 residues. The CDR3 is CASGIGYSAGGVASDTQYF. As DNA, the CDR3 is TGTGCCAGCGGCATTGGGTACTCAGCGGGAGGGGTAGCCTCAGATACGCAGTATTTT.

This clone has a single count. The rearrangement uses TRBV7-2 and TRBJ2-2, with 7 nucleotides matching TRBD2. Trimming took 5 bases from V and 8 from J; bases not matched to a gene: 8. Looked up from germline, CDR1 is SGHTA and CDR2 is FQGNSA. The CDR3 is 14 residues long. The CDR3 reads CASSPSWGGGELFF. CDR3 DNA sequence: TGTGCCAGCAGCCCGTCGTGGGGGGGAGGGGAGCTGTTTTTT.

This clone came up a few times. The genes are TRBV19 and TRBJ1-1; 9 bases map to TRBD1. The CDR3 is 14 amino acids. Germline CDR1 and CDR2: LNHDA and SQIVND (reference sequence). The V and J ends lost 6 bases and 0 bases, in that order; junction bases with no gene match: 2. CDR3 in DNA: TGTGCCAGTAGAACAGGGGGCTTGAACACTGAAGCTTTCTTT. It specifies CASRTGGLNTEAFF.